The 2 T cell receptor beta chains presented below share a single source sample, sequenced in a study of OX40 agonist ivuxolimab in advanced cancers. Generated by immunoSEQ multiplex PCR, the TCRdb table keeps only in-frame clones and is missing some. The data contain about 35,000 clones, over 60% of them singletons. Sample: CD4+ or CD8+ T cells sorted from blood, taken in a trial of the OX40 agonist ivuxolimab. The receptors come from an adult with an advanced solid tumor such as melanoma, head and neck, liver or kidney cancer.

DNA for the CDR3: TGTGCCAGCAGTTTAGACAGGGGGCGAGCGGAGACCCAGTACTTC. Translation: CASSLDRGRAETQYF. The chain links TRBV2 to TRBJ2-5, with TRBD1 identical over 10 bases. The V gene's germline CDR1 is SNHLY and CDR2 FYNNEI. CDR3 length: 15 amino acids. V dropped 5 bases and J dropped 5; count of bases not matched to a gene: 8.

V usage is TRBV10-2 and J usage is TRBJ1-4; D remains unclear. Germline assignment: CDR1 WSHSY and CDR2 SAAADI. Trimming shortened V by 3 bases and J by 4 bases, and 15 bases separated the two germline ends. The CDR3 contains 16 residues. Here the CDR3 reads CASSDGSLGINEKLFF. In DNA, the CDR3 is TGCGCCAGCAGTGATGGGTCACTCGGGATTAATGAAAAACTGTTTTTT.